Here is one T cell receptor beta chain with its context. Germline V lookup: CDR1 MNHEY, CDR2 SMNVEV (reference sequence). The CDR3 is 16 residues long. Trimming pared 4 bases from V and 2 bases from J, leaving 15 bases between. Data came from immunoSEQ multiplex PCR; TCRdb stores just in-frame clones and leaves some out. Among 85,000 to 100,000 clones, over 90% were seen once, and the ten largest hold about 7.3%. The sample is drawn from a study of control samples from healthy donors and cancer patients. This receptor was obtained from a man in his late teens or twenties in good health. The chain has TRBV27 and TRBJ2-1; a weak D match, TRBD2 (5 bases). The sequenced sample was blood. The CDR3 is CASSSNSDVPYNEQFF. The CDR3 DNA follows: TGTGCCAGCAGTTCCAATAGCGATGTGCCCTACAATGAGCAGTTCTTC.